This TCR beta chain was captured by sequencing in a study of T cell changes during pregnancy in multiple sclerosis. The table came from immunoSEQ multiplex PCR; TCRdb's copy has only in-frame clones and leaves some out. Of 45,000 to 55,000 clones listed, about 90% are singletons. The CDR3 runs to 15 residues. V dropped 5 bases and J dropped 9; count of bases not matched to a gene: 14. From germline, CDR1 is SEHNR and CDR2 FQNEAQ (reference sequence). Here the sequenced sample was CD4+ T cells from peripheral blood mononuclear cells, taken after pregnancy. The source of this sequence is a female donor in good health, enrolled as a control in a pregnancy study. The V gene is TRBV7-9, the J gene TRBJ2-3, with 7 nucleotides matching TRBD2. CDR3 in DNA: TGTGCCAGCAGCACAGGCCCAGCGGGGCGGGGAACGCAGTATTTT. Protein: CASSTGPAGRGTQYF.